This T cell receptor (beta chain) derives from a study of shared clonotypes between healthy human individuals. Study-wide points: Deeper or shallower sequencing was expected to change how clonotypes are shared among donors. Donor scarcity curtailed the genetic and exposure-history diversity represented herein. Larger estimated richness was generally recorded for naive subsets relative to memory subsets.

Sequencing was performed with immunoSEQ multiplex PCR; in TCRdb, only in-frame clones are kept and a portion is missing. Among a few million clones listed, around nine tenths were seen once. This clone was seen once. Its antigen remains unknown. Other DNA sequences from this sample encode an identical CDR3 as well. The CDR3 totals 14 residues. The germline gives CDR1 SGHTA, CDR2 FQGTGA. V lost 5 bases and J lost 0, with 10 bases in between. The donors were adults (healthy and HIV-negative) with no recent acute infections or vaccinations. Material: naive CD4+ T cells sorted from blood. The sample's subset: CD45RA+ positively selected. The chain carries TRBV7-3 and TRBJ1-1; no reliable D call. This receptor was obtained from a man between 18 and 29 years old in good health. CDR3 region: CASSPGRLNTEAFF. Here the CDR3 DNA reads TGTGCCAGCAGCCCCGGACGGTTGAACACTGAAGCTTTCTTT.